This TCR beta chain was captured in a study of T cell responses to AZD1222 COVID-19 vaccine. Trimming left V 5 bases short and J 9 bases short, with 11 bases between. CDR1 is WSHSY, CDR2 SAAADI, per germline. This CDR3 is built from 13 residues. Whole-study results and caveats: Increases in Spike-specific TCR breadth and depth were seen after two AZD1222 doses. Unmutated variant regions reportedly attract nearly half of all spike-specific TCRs. Across spike, vaccine-associated CD4 TCRs were found, dominant at 160-218 and 743-854.

Notes on this clone: Its antigen remains unknown.

Here immunoSEQ multiplex PCR was the method, and the copy in TCRdb shows in-frame clones only, minus some. Of roughly 150,000 clones listed, under 95% are singletons. The source material was peripheral blood, sampled on day 0 of AZD1222 vaccination. J is TRBJ1-6 and V is TRBV10-2; no clear D gene. The sequence came from an adult in good health. CDR3 sequence (DNA): TGCGCCAGCAGTTATCAGGAGGGTTCACCCCTCCACTTT. Encoded protein: CASSYQEGSPLHF.